This TCR beta chain is drawn from a study of blood T cell repertoires in COVID-19. Across the study: Specimens from acute and convalescent COVID-19 originated in the United States, Italy and Spain.

V was pared by 0 bases and J by 8 bases, with 8 bases of the junction left unmatched. This CDR3 region has 15 residues. Germline CDR1 is SGHRS and CDR2 is YFSETQ. Only one count was recorded for this clone. Clinical history reported by participants formed the basis on which cohorts were assigned. Cohort 3 recovered donors had two negative PCRs, clearance, or symptom resolution. How the authors handled the data: Amplifying reference gene primers gave estimates of nucleated cell counts. Produced via immunoSEQ multiplex PCR; TCRdb's table is partial and in-frame only. The D gene and trimming were derived from the DNA, and the V and J assignments and clone size from that table. The sample includes over 250,000 clones, 87% seen only once; the top ten take just under 9%.

The receptor was derived from a woman younger than 35 who had recovered from COVID-19. The rearrangement links TRBV5-1 to TRBJ1-2; TRBD1 matches at 9 bases. The sequencing input was PBMCs or T cells enriched from blood (not recorded which). CDR3 residues: CASSLARTGDIGYTF. In nucleotides, the CDR3 is TGCGCCAGCAGCTTGGCACGGACAGGGGATATCGGCTACACCTTC.